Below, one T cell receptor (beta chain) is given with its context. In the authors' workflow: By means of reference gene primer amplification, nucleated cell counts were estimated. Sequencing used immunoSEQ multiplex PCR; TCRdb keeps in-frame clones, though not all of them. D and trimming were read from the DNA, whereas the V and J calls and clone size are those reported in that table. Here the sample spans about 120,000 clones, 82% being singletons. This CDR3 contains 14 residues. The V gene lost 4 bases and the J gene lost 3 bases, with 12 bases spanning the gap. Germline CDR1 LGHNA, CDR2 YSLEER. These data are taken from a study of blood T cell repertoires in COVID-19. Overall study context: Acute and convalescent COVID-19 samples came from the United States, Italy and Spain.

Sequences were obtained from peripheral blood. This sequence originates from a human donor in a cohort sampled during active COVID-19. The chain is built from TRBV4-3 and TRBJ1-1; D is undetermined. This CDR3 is CASSRIVTHTEAFF. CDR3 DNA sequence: TGCGCCAGCAGCCGTATAGTTACTCACACTGAAGCTTTCTTT.